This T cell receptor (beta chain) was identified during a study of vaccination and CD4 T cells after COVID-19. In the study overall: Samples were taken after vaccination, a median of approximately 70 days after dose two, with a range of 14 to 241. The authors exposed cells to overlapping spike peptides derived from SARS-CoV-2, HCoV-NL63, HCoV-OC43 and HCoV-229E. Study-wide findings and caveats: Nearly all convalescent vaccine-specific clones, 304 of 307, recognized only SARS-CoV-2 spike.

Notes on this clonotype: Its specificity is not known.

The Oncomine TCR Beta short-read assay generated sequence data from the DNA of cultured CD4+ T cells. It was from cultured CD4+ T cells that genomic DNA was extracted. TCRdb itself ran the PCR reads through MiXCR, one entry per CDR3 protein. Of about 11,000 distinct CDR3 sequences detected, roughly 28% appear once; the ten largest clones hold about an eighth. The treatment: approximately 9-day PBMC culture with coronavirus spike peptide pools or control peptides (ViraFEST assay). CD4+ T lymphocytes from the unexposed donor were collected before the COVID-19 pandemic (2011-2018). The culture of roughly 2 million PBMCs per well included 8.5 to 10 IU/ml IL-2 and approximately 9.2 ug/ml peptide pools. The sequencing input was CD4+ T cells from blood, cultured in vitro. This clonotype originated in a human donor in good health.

Written as DNA, the CDR3 is TGTGCCAGCAGTGAAGTTGGCGGGTCCCAGCATTTT. Its translation is CASSEVGGSQHF. The rearrangement uses TRBV6-1 and TRBJ1-5; D not certain. Germline CDR1 MNHNS, CDR2 SASEGT. V dropped 1 base and J dropped 11 bases, with 9 bases sitting between them. The CDR3 sequence is 12 residues long.